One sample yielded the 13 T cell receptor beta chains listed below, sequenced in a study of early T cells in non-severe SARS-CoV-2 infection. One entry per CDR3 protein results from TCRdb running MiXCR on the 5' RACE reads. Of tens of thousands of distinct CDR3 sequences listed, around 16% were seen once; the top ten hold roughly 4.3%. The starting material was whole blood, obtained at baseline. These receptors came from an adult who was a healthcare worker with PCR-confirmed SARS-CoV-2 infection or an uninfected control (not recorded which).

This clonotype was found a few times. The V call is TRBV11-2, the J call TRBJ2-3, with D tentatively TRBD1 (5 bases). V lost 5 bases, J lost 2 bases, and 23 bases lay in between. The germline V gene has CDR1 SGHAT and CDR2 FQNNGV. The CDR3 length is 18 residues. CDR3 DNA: TGTGCCAGCAGCGACACCGACTGGACGCCCAGGGCCACAGATACGCAGTATTTT. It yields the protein CASSDTDWTPRATDTQYF.

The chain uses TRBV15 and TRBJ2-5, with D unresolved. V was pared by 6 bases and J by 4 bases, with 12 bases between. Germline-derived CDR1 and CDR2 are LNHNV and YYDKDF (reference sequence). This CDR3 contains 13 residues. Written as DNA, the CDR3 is TGTGCCACCAGGACACCAGCTCCAGAGACCCAGTACTTC. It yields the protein CATRTPAPETQYF.

The chain's CDR3 is CASSLGRAGTEAFF. The CDR3 DNA is TGTGCCAGCAGCTTAGGACGAGCGGGGACTGAAGCTTTCTTT. The rearrangement joins TRBV7-8 to TRBJ1-1; D remains ambiguous. The CDR3 is 14 residues long. The germline V gene encodes CDR1 SGHVS and CDR2 FQNEAQ. The V and J ends lost 1 base and 5 bases respectively, with 11 bases between them. The whole variable domain, filled in from reference TRBV7-8 and TRBJ1-1, reads GAGVSQSPRYKVAKRGQDVALRCDPISGHVSLFWYQQALGQGPEFLTYFQNEAQLDKSGLPSDRFFAERPEGSVSTLKIQRTQQEDSAVYLCASSLGRAGTEAFFGQGTRLTVV.

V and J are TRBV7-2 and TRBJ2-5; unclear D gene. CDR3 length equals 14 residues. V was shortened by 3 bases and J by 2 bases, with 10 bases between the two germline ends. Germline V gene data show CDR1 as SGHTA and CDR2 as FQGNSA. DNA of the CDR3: TGTGCCAGCAGCTTTGAATTGAAACAAGAGACCCAGTACTTC. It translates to CASSFELKQETQYF.

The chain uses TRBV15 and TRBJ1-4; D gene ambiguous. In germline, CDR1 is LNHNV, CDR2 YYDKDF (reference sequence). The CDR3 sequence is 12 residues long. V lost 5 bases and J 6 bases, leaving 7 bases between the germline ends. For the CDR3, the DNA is TGTGCCACCAGCGCGATGGATGAAAAACTGTTTTTT. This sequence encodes CATSAMDEKLFF.

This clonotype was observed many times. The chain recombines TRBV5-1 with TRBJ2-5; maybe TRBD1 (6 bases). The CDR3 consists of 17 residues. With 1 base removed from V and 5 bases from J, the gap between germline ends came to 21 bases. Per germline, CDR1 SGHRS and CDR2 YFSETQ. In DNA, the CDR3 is TGCGCCAGCAGCTTGACCCCACCAGGGGAACTGCGGGAGACCCAGTACTTC. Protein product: CASSLTPPGELRETQYF.

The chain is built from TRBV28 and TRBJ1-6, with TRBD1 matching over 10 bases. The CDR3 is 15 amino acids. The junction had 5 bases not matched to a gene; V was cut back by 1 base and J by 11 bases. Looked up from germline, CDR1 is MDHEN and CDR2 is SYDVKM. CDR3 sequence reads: CASSLLGQGQPPLHF. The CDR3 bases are TGTGCCAGCAGTTTATTGGGACAGGGGCAGCCACCCCTCCACTTT. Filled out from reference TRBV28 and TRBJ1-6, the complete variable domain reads DVKVTQSSRYLVKRTGEKVFLECVQDMDHENMFWYRQDPGLGLRLIYFSYDVKMKEKGDIPEGYSVSREKKERFSLILESASTNQTSMYLCASSLLGQGQPPLHFGNGTRLTVT.

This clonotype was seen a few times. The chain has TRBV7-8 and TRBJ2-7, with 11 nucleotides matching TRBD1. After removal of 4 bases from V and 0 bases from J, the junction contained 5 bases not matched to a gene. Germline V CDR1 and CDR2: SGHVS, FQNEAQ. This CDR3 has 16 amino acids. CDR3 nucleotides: TGTGCCAGCAGCTCCTCCGGGACAGGGGGCTCCTACGAGCAGTACTTC. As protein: CASSSSGTGGSYEQYF. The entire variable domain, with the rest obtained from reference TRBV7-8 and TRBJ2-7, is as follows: GAGVSQSPRYKVAKRGQDVALRCDPISGHVSLFWYQQALGQGPEFLTYFQNEAQLDKSGLPSDRFFAERPEGSVSTLKIQRTQQEDSAVYLCASSSSGTGGSYEQYFGPGTRLTVT.

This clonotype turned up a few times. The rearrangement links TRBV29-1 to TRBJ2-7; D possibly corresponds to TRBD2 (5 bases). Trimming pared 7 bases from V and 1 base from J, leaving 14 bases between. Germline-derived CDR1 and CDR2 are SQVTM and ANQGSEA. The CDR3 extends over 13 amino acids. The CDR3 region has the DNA TGCAGCGCTACCGGGGATTCGTCCTACGAGCAGTACTTC. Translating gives CSATGDSSYEQYF.

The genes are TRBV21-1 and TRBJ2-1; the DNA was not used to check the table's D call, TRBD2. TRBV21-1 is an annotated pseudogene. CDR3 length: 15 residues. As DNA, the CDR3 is TGTGCCAGCCTAGGGAGCCACCGAAGATACAATGAGCAGTTCTTC. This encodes CASLGSHRRYNEQFF.

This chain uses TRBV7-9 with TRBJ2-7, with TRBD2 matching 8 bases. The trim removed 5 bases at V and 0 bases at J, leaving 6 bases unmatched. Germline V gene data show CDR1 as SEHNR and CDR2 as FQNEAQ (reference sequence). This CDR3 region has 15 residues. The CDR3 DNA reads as TGTGCCAGCAGCACAAGGGGGACTAGCTCCTACGAGCAGTACTTC. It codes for CASSTRGTSSYEQYF.

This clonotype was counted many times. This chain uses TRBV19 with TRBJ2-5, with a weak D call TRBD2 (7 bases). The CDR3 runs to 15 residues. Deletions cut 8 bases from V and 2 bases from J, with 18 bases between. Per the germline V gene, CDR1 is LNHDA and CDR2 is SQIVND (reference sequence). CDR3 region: CASSPWGGSQETQYF. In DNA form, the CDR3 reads TGTGCCAGTTCCCCTTGGGGGGGCTCACAAGAGACCCAGTACTTC.

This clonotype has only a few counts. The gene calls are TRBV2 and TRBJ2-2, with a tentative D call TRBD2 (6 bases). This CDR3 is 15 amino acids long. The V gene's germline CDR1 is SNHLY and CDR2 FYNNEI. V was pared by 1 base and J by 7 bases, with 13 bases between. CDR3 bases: TGTGCCAGCAGTGAAGTGTCCTCGCGGGGCGGGGAGCTGTTTTTT. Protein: CASSEVSSRGGELFF.